This T cell receptor beta chain was found in a study of shared clonotypes between healthy human individuals. Points from the study as a whole: Approximately 5% was the fraction of naive CD4 clonotypes found shared across a handful of donors.

This clone was seen repeatedly, ten times or more. The target antigen is unknown. Clones were sequenced by immunoSEQ multiplex PCR, and TCRdb holds only the in-frame ones, with some missing. This repertoire shows about 1.1 million clones, 70% to 80% found once; its top ten account for roughly 0.56%. Sequencing was done on a sample of memory CD4+ T cells from PBMCs. Subset defined: CD45RA-negative fraction. The receptor was isolated from a young man in good health. Some clones in this sample may be carry-over from other donors' samples.

Here the CDR3 DNA reads TGTGCCAGCAGACCCTACGAGCAGTACTTC. Encoded protein: CASRPYEQYF. The chain is built from TRBV7-2 and TRBJ2-7; the D is unclear. The CDR3 is 10 residues long. Trimming took 6 bases from V and 2 from J, leaving 2 bases between them. The germline CDR1 and CDR2 sequences are SGHTA and FQGNSA.